This T cell receptor (beta chain) came from a study of blood T cell repertoires in COVID-19. The length of the CDR3 is 15 residues. CDR1 and CDR2 from the germline V gene are MDHEN and SYDVKM. V dropped 5 bases and J dropped 3; count of bases not matched to a gene: 8. Generated by immunoSEQ multiplex PCR, the TCRdb table keeps only in-frame clones and is missing some. The sample lists 300,000 to 400,000 clones, about 87% occurring once. This clone came up a few times. The chain carries TRBV28 and TRBJ1-2, with 8 positions matching TRBD1. Sequencing used peripheral blood. The origin of this receptor is a man in his thirties or forties with COVID-19, enrolled during active disease. CDR3 protein: CASSEPPTGDYGYTF. The CDR3 nucleotides are TGTGCCAGCAGTGAACCGCCGACAGGGGACTATGGCTACACCTTC.